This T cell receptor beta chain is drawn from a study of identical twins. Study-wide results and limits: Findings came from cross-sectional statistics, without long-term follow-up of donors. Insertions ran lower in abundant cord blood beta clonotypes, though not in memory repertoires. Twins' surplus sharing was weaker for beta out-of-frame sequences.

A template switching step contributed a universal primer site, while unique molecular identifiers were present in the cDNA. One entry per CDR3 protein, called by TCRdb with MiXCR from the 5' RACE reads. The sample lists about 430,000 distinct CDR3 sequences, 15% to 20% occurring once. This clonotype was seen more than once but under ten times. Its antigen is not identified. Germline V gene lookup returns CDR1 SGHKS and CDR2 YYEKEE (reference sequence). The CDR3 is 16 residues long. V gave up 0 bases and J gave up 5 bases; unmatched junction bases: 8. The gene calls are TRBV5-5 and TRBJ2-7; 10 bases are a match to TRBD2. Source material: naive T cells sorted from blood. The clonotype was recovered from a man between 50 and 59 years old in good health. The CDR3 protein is CASSLVVSGGIHEQYF. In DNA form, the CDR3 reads TGTGCCAGCAGCTTGGTTGTTAGCGGGGGGATCCACGAGCAGTACTTC.